Listed here are 7 T cell receptor beta chains from one sample, sequenced in a study of cytomegalovirus exposure and HLA in healthy donors. The PCR contained 60 Vbeta and 13 Jbeta primers. Method: immunoSEQ multiplex PCR; TCRdb's copy keeps in-frame clones and lacks some. The sample comprises 90,000 to 110,000 clones, about 13% of which are singletons, and around 16% rests with the top ten. The sample was PBMCs. The source is a man in his forties in good health and CMV-seropositive.

The CDR3 here is CASSRSGSGTDTQYF. The CDR3 DNA is TGTGCCAGCAGCCGGAGCGGGTCCGGCACAGATACGCAGTATTTT. The J gene is TRBJ2-3, the V gene TRBV6-6; the D gene is possibly TRBD2 (6 bases). The CDR3 contains 15 residues. Per the germline V gene, CDR1 is MNHNY and CDR2 is SVGAGI (reference sequence). V lost 6 bases to trimming and J lost 1 base, with 14 bases between them.

This clone showed up just a few times. The genes are TRBV5-8 and TRBJ2-6, with 9 bases that match TRBD1. Germline values: CDR1 SGHTS, CDR2 YDEGEE. Unmatched junction bases numbered 6, after V lost 4 bases and J lost 4 bases. The CDR3 contains 16 residues. CDR3 nucleotide sequence: TGTGCCAGCAGCCAATACAGGGGGCCCGGGGCCAACGTCCTGACTTTC. Translating gives CASSQYRGPGANVLTF.

This clone has a handful of counts. The chain has TRBV10-1 and TRBJ1-1; the D is unclear. The CDR3 has 14 residues. V dropped 0 bases and J dropped 1 base, with 6 bases sitting between them. CDR1 is WNHNN, CDR2 SYGVQD, per germline (reference sequence). CDR3 sequence (DNA): TGCGCCAGCAGTGAGTCGACTGGGAACACTGAAGCTTTCTTT. The encoded protein is CASSESTGNTEAFF.

The V gene is TRBV5-1, the J gene TRBJ2-3; D may be TRBD1 (6 bases). Germline CDR1 is SGHRS and CDR2 is YFSETQ. The V and J ends lost 2 bases and 5 bases respectively, with 12 bases between them. The CDR3 length is 14 residues. The CDR3 DNA reads TGCGCCAGCAGCTTAAGCCAAGGGGGAGATACGCAGTATTTT. Encoded protein: CASSLSQGGDTQYF.

This clone has a handful of counts. The chain employs TRBV5-6 and TRBJ2-1; possible D gene TRBD2, 5 bases. The CDR3 spans 14 residues. V was trimmed by 0 bases and J by 9 bases, leaving 13 bases between them. Germline lookup yields CDR1 SGHDT and CDR2 YYEEEE. The CDR3 nucleotides read TGTGCCAGCAGCTTGGCCAATTGGCGGGTTGAGCAGTTCTTC. This sequence encodes CASSLANWRVEQFF.

V usage is TRBV18 and J usage is TRBJ2-7, with a tentative D call TRBD2 (5 bases). Trimming stripped 3 bases from V and 3 bases from J, with 12 bases between. The CDR3 consists of 14 residues. In germline, CDR1 is KGHSH, CDR2 LQKENI. The CDR3 DNA is TGTGCCAGCTCACCGAGGGAGATGAACTACGAGCAGTACTTC. It yields the protein CASSPREMNYEQYF. Full variable domain (missing parts from reference TRBV18 and TRBJ2-7): NAGVMQNPRHLVRRRGQEARLRCSPMKGHSHVYWYRQLPEEGLKFMVYLQKENIIDESGMPKERFSAEFPKEGPSILRIQQVVRGDSAAYFCASSPREMNYEQYFGPGTRLTVT.

This clone was recorded a few times. The chain is built from TRBV7-9 and TRBJ2-1; 14 nucleotides align to TRBD2. In germline, CDR1 is SEHNR, CDR2 FQNEAQ (reference sequence). This CDR3 has 15 amino acids. V gave up 4 bases and J gave up 8 bases; unmatched junction bases: 4. The CDR3 region has the DNA TGTGCCAGCAGCTGGGGACTAGCGGGAGTCGATGAGCAGTTCTTC. This encodes CASSWGLAGVDEQFF. The full variable domain, in which reference TRBV7-9 and TRBJ2-1 provide the parts outside the CDR3, is DTGVSQNPRHKITKRGQNVTFRCDPISEHNRLYWYRQTLGQGPEFLTYFQNEAQLEKSRLLSDRFSAERPKGSFSTLEIQRTEQGDSAMYLCASSWGLAGVDEQFFGPGTRLTVL.